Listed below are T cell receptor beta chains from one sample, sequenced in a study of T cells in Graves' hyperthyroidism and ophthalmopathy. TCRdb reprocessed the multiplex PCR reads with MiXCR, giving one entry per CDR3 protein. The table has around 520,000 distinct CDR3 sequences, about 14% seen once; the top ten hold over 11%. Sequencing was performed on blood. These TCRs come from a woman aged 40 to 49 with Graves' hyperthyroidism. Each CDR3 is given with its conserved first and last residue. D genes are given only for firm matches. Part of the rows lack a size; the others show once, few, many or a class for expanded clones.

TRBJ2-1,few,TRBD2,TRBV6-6,TGTGCCAGCAGTTCTCGACTAGCGGGAGCCAAGTCGTATGAGCAGTTCTTC,CASSSRLAGAKSYEQFF
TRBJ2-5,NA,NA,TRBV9,TGTGCCAGCAGCCGGGAACCCCAAGAGACCCAGTACTTC,CASSREPQETQYF
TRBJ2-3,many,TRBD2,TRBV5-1,TGCGCCAGCAGCTTCGACAGGACTAGCGGGAGTTCAGATACGCAGTATTTT,CASSFDRTSGSSDTQYF
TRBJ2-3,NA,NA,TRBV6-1,TGTGCCAGCAGTTATGCTCCCGGAGGAGGCACAGATACGCAGTATTTT,CASSYAPGGGTDTQYF
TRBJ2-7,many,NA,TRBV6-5,TGTGCCAGCAGTTACGCGGGTCTGATCGACGAGCAGTACTTC,CASSYAGLIDEQYF
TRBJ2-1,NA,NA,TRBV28,TGTGCCAGCAGCCCCGGGGCGGTTTACAATGAGCAGTTCTTC,CASSPGAVYNEQFF
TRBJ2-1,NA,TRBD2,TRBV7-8,TGTGCCAGCAGCCCAGGGCCTAGCGGGAGTCGAAATGAGCAGTTCTTC,CASSPGPSGSRNEQFF
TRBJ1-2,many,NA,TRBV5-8,TGTGCCAGCAGCTTGGTCCAGACAGGCAAGCGTGGCTACACCTTC,CASSLVQTGKRGYTF
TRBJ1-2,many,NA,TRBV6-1,TGTGCCAGCGGCTCCCAGGGGCTGAACTATGGCTACACCTTC,CASGSQGLNYGYTF
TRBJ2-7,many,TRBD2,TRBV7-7,TGTGCTAGCACCGAAGGTGGGTGGGACTACTCCTACGAGCAGTACTTC,CASTEGGWDYSYEQYF
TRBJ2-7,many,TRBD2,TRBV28,TGTGCCAGCAGTAGGGGGGGACCGGGACTAGCGGTGACCTACGAGCAGTACTTC,CASSRGGPGLAVTYEQYF
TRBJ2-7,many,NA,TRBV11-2,TGTGCCAGCAGCTTGTCGGACTACGAGCAGTACTTC,CASSLSDYEQYF
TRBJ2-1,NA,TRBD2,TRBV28,TGTGCCAGCAGGACACTAGCGGCAAACAATGAGCAGTTCTTC,CASRTLAANNEQFF
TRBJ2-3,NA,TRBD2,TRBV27,TGTGCCAGCAGTCCAATAGCGGGAATCTCAGGTACGCAGTATTTT,CASSPIAGISGTQYF
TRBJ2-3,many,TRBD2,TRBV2,TGTGCCAGCAATCGGGAGGGCGGCACAGATACGCAGTATTTT,CASNREGGTDTQYF
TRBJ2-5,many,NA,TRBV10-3,TGTGCCATCAGTGAGTCTGCGGCGGGAGAGACCCAGTACTTC,CAISESAAGETQYF
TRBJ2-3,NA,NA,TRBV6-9,TGTGCCAGCAGTTACGGTGTTACTAGCACAGATACGCAGTATTTT,CASSYGVTSTDTQYF
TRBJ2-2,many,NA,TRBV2,TGTGCCAGCACTCTCGAGAGGGACACCGGGGAGCTGTTTTTT,CASTLERDTGELFF
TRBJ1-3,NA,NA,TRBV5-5,TGTGCCAGCAGCCTAGACCTCCCCGCGGGAAACACCATATATTTT,CASSLDLPAGNTIYF
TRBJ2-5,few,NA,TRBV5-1,TGCGCCAGCAGCCCGGCCCAGGGAGAGACCCAGTACTTC,CASSPAQGETQYF
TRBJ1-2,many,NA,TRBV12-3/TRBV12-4,TGTGCCAGCAGTTTTGCTGACTATGGCTACACCTTC,CASSFADYGYTF
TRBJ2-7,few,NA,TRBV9,TGTGCCAGCAGCGTAGGGGGGGCGAGTGAGCAGTACTTC,CASSVGGASEQYF